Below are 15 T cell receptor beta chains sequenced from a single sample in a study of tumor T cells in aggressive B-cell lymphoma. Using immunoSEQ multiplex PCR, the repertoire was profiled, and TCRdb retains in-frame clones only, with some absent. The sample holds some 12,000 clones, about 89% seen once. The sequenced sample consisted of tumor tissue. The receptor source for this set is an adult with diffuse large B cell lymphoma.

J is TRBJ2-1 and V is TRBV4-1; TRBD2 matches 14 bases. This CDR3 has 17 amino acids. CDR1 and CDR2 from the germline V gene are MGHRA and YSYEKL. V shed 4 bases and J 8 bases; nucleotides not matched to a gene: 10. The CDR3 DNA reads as TGCGCCAGCAGCCTGACCGGGACTAGCGGGAGAGGGGATGAGCAGTTCTTC. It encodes CASSLTGTSGRGDEQFF.

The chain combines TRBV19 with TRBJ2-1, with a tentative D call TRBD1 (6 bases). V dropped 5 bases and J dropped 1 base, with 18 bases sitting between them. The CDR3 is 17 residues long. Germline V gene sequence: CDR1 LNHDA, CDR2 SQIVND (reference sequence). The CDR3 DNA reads TGTGCCAGTAGTCCCGGACAGATAGCTAGGTCCTACAATGAGCAGTTCTTC. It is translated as CASSPGQIARSYNEQFF.

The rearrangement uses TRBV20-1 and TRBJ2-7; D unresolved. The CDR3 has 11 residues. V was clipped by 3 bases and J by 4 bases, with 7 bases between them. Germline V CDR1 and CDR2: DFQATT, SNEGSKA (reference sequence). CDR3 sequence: CSARIGYEQYF. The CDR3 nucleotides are TGCAGTGCTAGGATCGGGTACGAGCAGTACTTC.

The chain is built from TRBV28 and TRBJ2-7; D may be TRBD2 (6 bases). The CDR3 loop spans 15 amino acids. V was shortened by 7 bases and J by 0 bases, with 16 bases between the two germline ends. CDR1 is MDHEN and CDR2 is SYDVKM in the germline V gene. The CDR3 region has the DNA TGTGCCAGCAATAAAGTAGGCGGGGCCTCCTACGAGCAGTACTTC. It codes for CASNKVGGASYEQYF.

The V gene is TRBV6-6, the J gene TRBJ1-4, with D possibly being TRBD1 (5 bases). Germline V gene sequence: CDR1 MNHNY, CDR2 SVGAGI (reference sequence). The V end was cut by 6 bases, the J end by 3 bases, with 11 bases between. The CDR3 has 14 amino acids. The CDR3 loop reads CASRAGGANEKLFF. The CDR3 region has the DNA TGTGCCAGCAGGGCCGGGGGGGCTAATGAAAAACTGTTTTTT.

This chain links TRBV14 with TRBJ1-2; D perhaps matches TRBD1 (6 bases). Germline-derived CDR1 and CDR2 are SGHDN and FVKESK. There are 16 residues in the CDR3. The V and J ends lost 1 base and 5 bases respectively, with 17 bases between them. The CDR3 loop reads CASSQARQAKPYGYTF. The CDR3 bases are TGTGCCAGCAGCCAAGCCCGACAGGCAAAACCTTATGGCTACACCTTC.

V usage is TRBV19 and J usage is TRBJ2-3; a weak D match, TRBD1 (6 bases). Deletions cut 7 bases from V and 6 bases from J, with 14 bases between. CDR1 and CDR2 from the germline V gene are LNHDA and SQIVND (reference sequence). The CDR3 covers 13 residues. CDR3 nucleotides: TGTGCCAGTACTGAAGGGACATGGGATACGCAGTATTTT. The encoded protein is CASTEGTWDTQYF.

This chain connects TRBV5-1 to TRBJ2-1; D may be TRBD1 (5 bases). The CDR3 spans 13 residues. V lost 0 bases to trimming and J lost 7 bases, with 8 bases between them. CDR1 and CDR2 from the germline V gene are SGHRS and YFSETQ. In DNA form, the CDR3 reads TGCGCCAGCAGCTTGGTTCCAGGGAATGAGCAGTTCTTC. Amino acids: CASSLVPGNEQFF.

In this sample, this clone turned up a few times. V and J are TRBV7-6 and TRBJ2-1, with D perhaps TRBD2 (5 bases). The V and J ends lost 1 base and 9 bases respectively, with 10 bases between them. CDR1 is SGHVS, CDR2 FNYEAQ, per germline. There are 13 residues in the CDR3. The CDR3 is CASSLGAGGEQFF. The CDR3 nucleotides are TGTGCCAGCAGCTTAGGAGCCGGAGGTGAGCAGTTCTTC. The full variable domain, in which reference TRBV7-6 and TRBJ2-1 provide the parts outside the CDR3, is GAGVSQSPRYKVTKRGQDVALRCDPISGHVSLYWYRQALGQGPEFLTYFNYEAQQDKSGLPNDRFSAERPEGSISTLTIQRTEQRDSAMYRCASSLGAGGEQFFGPGTRLTVL.

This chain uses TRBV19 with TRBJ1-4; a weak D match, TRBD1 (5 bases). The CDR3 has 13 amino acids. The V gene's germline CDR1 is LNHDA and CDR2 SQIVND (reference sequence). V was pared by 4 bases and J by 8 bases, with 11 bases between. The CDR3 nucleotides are TGTGCCAGTAGTACCCAGGGTCTGGAAAAACTGTTTTTT. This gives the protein CASSTQGLEKLFF.

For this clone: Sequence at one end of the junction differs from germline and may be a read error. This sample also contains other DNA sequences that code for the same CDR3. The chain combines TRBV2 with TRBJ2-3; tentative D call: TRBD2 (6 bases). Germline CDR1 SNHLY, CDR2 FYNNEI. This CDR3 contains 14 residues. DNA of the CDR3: TGTGCCAGCAATACTAGCCTACCTTGCGATACGCAATATTTT. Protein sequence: CASNTSLPCDTQYF.

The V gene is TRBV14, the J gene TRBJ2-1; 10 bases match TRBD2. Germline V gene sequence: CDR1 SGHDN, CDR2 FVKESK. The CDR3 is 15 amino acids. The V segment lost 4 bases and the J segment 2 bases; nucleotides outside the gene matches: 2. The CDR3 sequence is CASSPGTSAYNEQFF. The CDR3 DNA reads TGTGCCAGCAGCCCCGGGACTAGCGCCTACAATGAGCAGTTCTTC.

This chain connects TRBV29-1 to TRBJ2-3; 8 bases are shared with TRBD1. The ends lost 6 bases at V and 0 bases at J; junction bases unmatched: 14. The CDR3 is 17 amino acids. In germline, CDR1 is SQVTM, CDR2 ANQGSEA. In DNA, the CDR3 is TGCAGCGTCTCAGGGGGCAGGCAGGATCCTAGCACAGATACGCAGTATTTT. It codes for CSVSGGRQDPSTDTQYF.

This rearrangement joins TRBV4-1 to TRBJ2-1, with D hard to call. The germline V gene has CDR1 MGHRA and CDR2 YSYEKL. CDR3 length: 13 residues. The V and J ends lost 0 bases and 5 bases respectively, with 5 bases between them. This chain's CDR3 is CASSQDRNNEQFF. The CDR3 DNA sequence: TGCGCCAGCAGCCAAGATAGAAACAATGAGCAGTTCTTC.

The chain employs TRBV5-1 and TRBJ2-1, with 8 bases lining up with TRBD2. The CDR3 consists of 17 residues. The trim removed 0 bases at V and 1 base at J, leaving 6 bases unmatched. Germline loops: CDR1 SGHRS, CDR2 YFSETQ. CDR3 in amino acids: CASSLDGRASSYNEQFF. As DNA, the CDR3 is TGCGCCAGCAGCTTGGACGGGAGGGCCTCTTCCTACAATGAGCAGTTCTTC.